This TCR beta chain comes out of a study of glioma-infiltrating T cells. TCR alpha and beta CDR3 regions were amplified from RNA using iRepertoire nested multiplex PCR. Input was 100-400 ng of tissue mRNA or PBMC total RNA. Via MiXCR, TCRdb re-called the multiplex PCR reads, giving one row per CDR3 protein. The sample includes over 130,000 distinct CDR3 sequences, roughly two fifths of them seen just once. There are many counts of this clonotype. With 6 bases clipped from V and 3 bases from J, the junction kept 6 bases outside the gene matches. This CDR3 contains 14 residues. Germline lookup yields CDR1 LNHNV and CDR2 YYDKDF (reference sequence).

The sample comprised glioma tissue, nonneoplastic brain tissue, or PBMCs (not recorded which). This clonotype was obtained from a human donor with low-grade glioma or glioblastoma, undergoing nonglioma brain surgery, or in good health (not recorded which). The chain has TRBV15 and TRBJ1-1; TRBD1 agrees at 8 bases. CDR3 sequence (DNA): TGTGCCACCAGGCGAGACAGGGGTGACACTGAAGCTTTCTTT. Its translation: CATRRDRGDTEAFF. Variable domain in full (rest from reference TRBV15 and TRBJ1-1): DAMVIQNPRYQVTQFGKPVTLSCSQTLNHNVMYWYQQKSSQAPKLLFHYYDKDFNNEADTPDNFQSRRPNTSFCFLDIRSPGLGDTAMYLCATRRDRGDTEAFFGQGTRLTVV.